One and the same sample provided the 13 T cell receptor beta chains below, sequenced in a study of cytomegalovirus exposure and HLA in healthy donors. The PCR contained 60 Vbeta and 13 Jbeta primers. The data were produced by immunoSEQ multiplex PCR, yet TCRdb's version contains in-frame clones alone and is incomplete. The sample has fewer than 200,000 clones, 65% to 85% seen once; the top ten hold 4.5% to 5.5%. Input material: PBMCs. All receptors derive from a woman in her forties or fifties in good health and CMV-seropositive.

The V and J genes are TRBV4-1 and TRBJ2-1; D might be TRBD2 (5 bases). CDR3 length: 14 amino acids. Germline-derived CDR1 and CDR2 are MGHRA and YSYEKL. V was clipped by 0 bases and J by 12 bases, with 15 bases between them. Here the CDR3 reads CASSQDVANSVQFF. The CDR3 DNA reads TGCGCCAGCAGCCAAGATGTGGCCAATAGCGTGCAGTTCTTC.

The J gene is TRBJ1-1, the V gene TRBV18; possibly TRBD1 for D (5 bases). This CDR3 region has 15 residues. The germline gives CDR1 KGHSH, CDR2 LQKENI. Trimming cost V 3 bases and J 1 base, with 12 bases left between them. The CDR3 DNA reads TGTGCCAGCTCACCTATCAGGGCTTCGAACACTGAAGCTTTCTTT. Protein product: CASSPIRASNTEAFF.

V is TRBV5-1 and J is TRBJ1-1; D gene unclear. The germline gives CDR1 SGHRS, CDR2 YFSETQ. This CDR3 spans 15 amino acids. With 0 bases removed from V and 1 base from J, the gap between germline ends came to 10 bases. CDR3 coding DNA: TGCGCCAGCAGCTTGGAACAGCCCCCGAACACTGAAGCTTTCTTT. Translation: CASSLEQPPNTEAFF.

This clone was seen once. The chain recombines TRBV19 with TRBJ1-1; 8 bases map to TRBD1. Germline values: CDR1 LNHDA, CDR2 SQIVND (reference sequence). The CDR3 totals 16 residues. V lost 2 bases and J lost 13; bases outside the gene matches: 18. The chain's CDR3 is CASSITWTGTTLNGFF. The DNA for the CDR3 is TGTGCCAGTAGTATAACTTGGACAGGGACGACACTGAACGGTTTCTTT. Looking up the rest from reference TRBV19 and TRBJ1-1 gives the full variable domain: DGGITQSPKYLFRKEGQNVTLSCEQNLNHDAMYWYRQDPGQGLRLIYYSQIVNDFQKGDIAEGYSVSREKKESFPLTVTSAQKNPTAFYLCASSITWTGTTLNGFFGQGTRLTVV.

In this sample, this clone turned up once. The chain uses TRBV5-6 and TRBJ1-2; 7 bases are shared with TRBD1. Germline CDR1 SGHDT, CDR2 YYEEEE. After removal of 0 bases from V and 5 bases from J, the junction contained 4 bases not matched to a gene. The CDR3 runs to 14 residues. The CDR3 protein is CASSLVEGAYGYTF. The CDR3 coding sequence is TGTGCCAGCAGCTTGGTGGAGGGGGCTTATGGCTACACCTTC.

The gene calls are TRBV7-3 and TRBJ2-6, with a possible D match to TRBD1 (5 bases). The CDR3 loop spans 20 amino acids. Trimming pared 0 bases from V and 0 bases from J, leaving 18 bases between. CDR1 and CDR2 from the germline V gene are SGHTA and FQGTGA. In DNA form, the CDR3 reads TGTGCCAGCAGCTTAACTCCTAAGACAGTTAGGAGCTCTGGGGCCAACGTCCTGACTTTC. Amino acid sequence: CASSLTPKTVRSSGANVLTF. Full variable domain (remainder filled in from reference TRBV7-3 and TRBJ2-6): GAGVSQTPSNKVTEKGKYVELRCDPISGHTALYWYRQSLGQGPEFLIYFQGTGAADDSGLPNDRFFAVRPEGSVSTLKIQRTERGDSAVYLCASSLTPKTVRSSGANVLTFGAGSRLTVL.

The DNA of the CDR3 is TGTGCCAGCGCAGGGGGTGCTTTCTCCTACGAGCAGTACTTC. It yields the protein CASAGGAFSYEQYF. The chain has TRBV5-6 and TRBJ2-7; 7 bases match TRBD1. The CDR3 spans 14 residues. Per germline, CDR1 SGHDT and CDR2 YYEEEE. The trim removed 7 bases at V and 0 bases at J, leaving 7 bases unmatched.

The chain links TRBV6-9 to TRBJ2-7; D gene ambiguous. Trimming stripped 11 bases from V and 0 bases from J, with 20 bases between. Germline-derived CDR1 and CDR2 are MNHGY and SVAAGI. The CDR3 is 15 residues long. This CDR3 is CACDYLRCFSYEQYF. The CDR3 DNA follows: TGTGCCTGCGATTACTTACGGTGTTTCTCCTACGAGCAGTACTTC.

This clone was seen more than once but under ten times. The gene calls are TRBV10-3 and TRBJ1-5; TRBD1 agrees at 7 bases. Germline V gene sequence: CDR1 ENHRY, CDR2 SYGVKD. The CDR3 has 15 amino acids. With 3 bases clipped from V and 3 bases from J, the junction kept 5 bases outside the gene matches. CDR3 in DNA: TGTGCCATCAGTGATAAGGGGGCGGACAATCAGCCCCAGCATTTT. This codes for CAISDKGADNQPQHF.

V gene TRBV25-1 combines with J gene TRBJ1-4; no clear D gene. V lost 5 bases and J lost 5, with 15 bases in between. CDR3 length equals 15 residues. Germline V CDR1 and CDR2: MGHDK, SYGVNS. CDR3 bases: TGTGCCAGCAGTTCCCCATGGGGAGGGAATGAAAAACTGTTTTTT. Encoded protein: CASSSPWGGNEKLFF.

The chain is built from TRBV10-3 and TRBJ1-2; TRBD1 agrees at 10 bases. The V and J ends lost 6 bases and 4 bases, in that order; junction bases with no gene match: 5. Germline CDR1 and CDR2: ENHRY and SYGVKD. The CDR3 sequence is 14 residues long. The CDR3 bases are TGTGCCATCAGAGGAGGGGACAGGGGCTATGGCTACACCTTC. This gives the protein CAIRGGDRGYGYTF.

The chain uses TRBV14 and TRBJ2-6; 8 nucleotides line up with TRBD1. Per the germline V gene, CDR1 is SGHDN and CDR2 is FVKESK. Losses at the gene ends were 5 bases for V and 1 base for J; bases not matched to a gene: 13. The length of the CDR3 is 19 residues. This chain's CDR3 is CASSKDRATSFSGANVLTF. The CDR3 DNA follows: TGTGCCAGCAGCAAGGACAGGGCCACCTCCTTTTCTGGGGCCAACGTCCTGACTTTC.

J is TRBJ1-2 and V is TRBV5-8, with D possibly matching TRBD1 (6 bases). Germline V gene sequence: CDR1 SGHTS, CDR2 YDEGEE. CDR3 length: 15 amino acids. V gave up 1 base and J gave up 3 bases, with 13 bases separating them. The CDR3 DNA is TGTGCCAGCAGCTTGACGATGGGGGCAGACTATGGCTACACCTTC. This sequence encodes CASSLTMGADYGYTF.